This T cell receptor beta chain was sequenced in a study of CD8+CD57+ T cells in acquired aplastic anemia. On the study more broadly: Sorted CD4+ plus CD8+ cells gave DNA averaging roughly 3.2 ug. Mean read depth for CD4+ cells from healthy donors was around 11 million. Study-level results: Patients showed no significant difference from controls in CD8+ Simpson's diversity.

The V gene lost 5 bases and the J gene lost 0 bases, with 11 bases spanning the gap. Germline CDR1 is PRHDT and CDR2 is FYEKMQ (reference sequence). The CDR3 is 15 amino acids. This clonotype was seen many times. What it binds is not known. Genomic DNA templated the TCR beta VDJ and CDR3 profiling. TCRdb redid the calling of the reads with MiXCR, one entry per CDR3 protein. The sample has about 210,000 distinct CDR3 sequences; approximately 57% are singletons. Sequencing was carried out using sorted CD4+, CD8+, or CD8+CD57+ T cells (not recorded which) from PBMCs. This TCR was sampled from a human donor in good health. This sequence joins TRBV13 and TRBJ2-1; unclear D gene. CDR3 loop: CASSPRTSSYNEQFF. The CDR3 nucleotides read TGTGCCAGCAGCCCCCGGACGAGCTCCTACAATGAGCAGTTCTTC. The full variable domain, completed using reference TRBV13 and TRBJ2-1, is AAGVIQSPRHLIKEKRETATLKCYPIPRHDTVYWYQQGPGQDPQFLISFYEKMQSDKGSIPDRFSAQQFSDYHSELNMSSLELGDSALYFCASSPRTSSYNEQFFGPGTRLTVL.